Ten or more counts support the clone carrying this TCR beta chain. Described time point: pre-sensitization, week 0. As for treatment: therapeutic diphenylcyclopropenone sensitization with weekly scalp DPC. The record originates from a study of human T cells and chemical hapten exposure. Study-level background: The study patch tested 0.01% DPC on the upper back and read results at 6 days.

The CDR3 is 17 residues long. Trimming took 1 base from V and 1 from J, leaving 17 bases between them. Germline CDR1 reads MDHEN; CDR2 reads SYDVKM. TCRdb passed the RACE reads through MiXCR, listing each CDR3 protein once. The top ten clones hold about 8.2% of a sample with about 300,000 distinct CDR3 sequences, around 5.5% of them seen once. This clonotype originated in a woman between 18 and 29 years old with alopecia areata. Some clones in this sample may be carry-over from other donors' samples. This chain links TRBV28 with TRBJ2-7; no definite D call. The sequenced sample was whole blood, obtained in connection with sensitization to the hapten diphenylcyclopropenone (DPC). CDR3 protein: CASSLFSTGSQSYEQYF. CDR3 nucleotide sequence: TGTGCCAGCAGTTTATTTAGTACGGGCAGCCAGTCCTACGAGCAGTACTTC.